This T cell receptor beta chain was captured by sequencing in a study of blood T cells in healthy people across ages. Study at large: About one barcoded beta molecule per two T cells was captured by template switching.

For the second PCR, which ran for 7 to 11 cycles, a sample-barcoded 5' primer and a J-beta primer mix were used. Each cDNA molecule carried a tag from a template-switch adaptor that contained 12 random nucleotides. TCRdb passed the 5' RACE reads through MiXCR, listing each CDR3 protein once. The repertoire has some 700,000 distinct CDR3 sequences, approximately 21% of them found once; the top ten carry roughly 22%. This clonotype was seen more than once but under ten times. The CDR3 is made up of 17 amino acids. J gave up 4 bases and V 3 bases, and 11 bases lay outside the gene matches. The germline V gene encodes CDR1 SGHTA and CDR2 FQGNSA.

The TCR comes from a man in his 70s in good health. This chain connects TRBV7-2 to TRBJ1-3, with TRBD1 matching 8 bases. The sequencing input was blood. The CDR3 sequence is CASSFAPGRGRGNTIYF. CDR3 DNA: TGTGCCAGCAGCTTTGCCCCTGGCAGGGGGCGAGGAAACACCATATATTTT.